This paragraph covers one TCR beta chain sequence. This clonotype showed up just a few times. The antigen this receptor binds is unknown. Qualities for individual bases were not recorded, and no much larger clone is one base off. The record originates from a study of early T cells in non-severe SARS-CoV-2 infection (TCRdb year 2021). About the investigation overall: Bulk RNA from unsorted whole blood was used for TCR sequencing, so alpha and beta chains could not be paired. The paper as a whole reports these results and caveats: VDJdb matching was skewed toward anti-spike CD8 responses and likely underestimated virus-specific expansions, missing private and CD4 specificities.

V has 4 bases trimmed and J has 7 bases trimmed; junction bases matching no gene number 7. Counted from cysteine to phenylalanine, this CDR3 has 15 amino acids. CDR3 DNA only is kept here, 45 bases in frame from base 1. The CDR1 and CDR2 encoded by the germline V gene (reference sequence) are DFQATT and SNEGSKA. Library preparation was by 5' RACE. The reads were generated on a NextSeq 500. To correct for sequencing error and PCR bias, the TCR library protocol tagged individual cDNA molecules with unique molecular identifiers. Both TCR alpha and beta chains were sequenced, and tight co-correlation was observed between alpha and beta sequence abundances in each sample. The authors' analysis ran thus. Decombinator V4 was used to perform V gene, J gene and CDR3 annotation of TCR sequences. TCRs were defined as expanded if a significant change between any two time points was detected under a Poisson model with p below 0.0001. TCR abundances were normalised to the total number of TCRs sequenced per sample and expressed as counts per million. MAIT TCRs were defined by TRAV1-2 paired with TRAJ12, TRAJ20 or TRAJ33, and iNKT TCRs by TRAV10 paired with TRAJ18. VDJdb, accessed 1 November 2021, was searched for CMV, EBV and SARS-CoV-2 annotated TCRs, excluding TCRs annotated for multiple antigens. In-frame beta chains were kept once TCRdb had trimmed the public reads at Q25 with fastp and called clones with MiXCR. Each CDR3 protein gets just one entry, which takes the most common genes and DNA from the rows behind it. These V and J calls are TCRdb output, not the study's own analysis. Across this sample there are tens of thousands of distinct CDR3 sequences, with around 6% seen only once. The ten largest clonotypes hold under 10% of the sample.

The study was a case-control design nested within a healthcare worker cohort in London, UK, with weekly nasopharyngeal swab PCR tests and blood sampling. Healthcare workers were recruited between 23 and 31 March 2020, during the week of the UK lockdown, and were followed weekly for up to roughly 15 weeks. Sequenced material: whole blood. Recombination joined TRBV20-1 with TRBJ1-6, and TRBD1 matches 10 of the central bases. This receptor was taken from an adult who was a healthcare worker with PCR-confirmed SARS-CoV-2 infection or an uninfected control (not recorded which). The DNA sequence is given as TGCAGTGCTAAGGAGGCGGGACAGGGGAATTCACCCCTCCACTTT. Translated, this gives CSAKEAGQGNSPLHF.